The 26 T cell receptor beta chains below were found in one sample sequenced in a study of blood T cell repertoires in COVID-19. The repertoire was sequenced with immunoSEQ multiplex PCR; TCRdb's copy has only in-frame clones and lacks some. The sample comprises some 88,000 clones, roughly 85% of which are singletons, and about 4% rests with the top ten. Sequenced sample: peripheral blood. These receptors all come from a man between 60 and 75 years old with acute or convalescent COVID-19.

The genes are TRBV10-3 and TRBJ1-2; TRBD1 matches 11 bases. The CDR3 runs 13 residues. The germline V gene encodes CDR1 ENHRY and CDR2 SYGVKD. V was clipped by 6 bases and J by 6 bases; unmatched bases: 3. The CDR3, as DNA: TGTGCCATCAGGGACAGGGGGCGCGATGGCTACACCTTC. Translated: CAIRDRGRDGYTF.

The gene calls are TRBV9 and TRBJ2-2, with D uncertain. This CDR3 is built from 13 residues. The germline V gene has CDR1 SGDLS and CDR2 YYNGEE. The ends were cut back, 7 bases at V and 8 bases at J, with 15 bases in the middle. CDR3 in amino acids: CASSVSLEGELFF. As DNA, the CDR3 is TGTGCCAGCTCGGTTAGCCTGGAAGGGGAGCTGTTTTTT.

V gene TRBV4-3 combines with J gene TRBJ2-2, with TRBD2 identical over 14 bases. Germline lookup yields CDR1 LGHNA and CDR2 YSLEER. This CDR3 contains 18 residues. J gave up 5 bases and V 1 base, and 6 bases lay outside the gene matches. The CDR3 nucleotides are TGCGCCAGCAGCCAAGCGACTAGCGGGGGGGTTCGAACCGGGGAGCTGTTTTTT. It is translated as CASSQATSGGVRTGELFF.

The rearrangement links TRBV7-2 to TRBJ2-7, with 8 bases aligning to TRBD2. This CDR3 comprises 15 residues. Germline trimming cut 1 base from V and 4 bases from J; bases unmatched to any gene: 6. The germline V gene has CDR1 SGHTA and CDR2 FQGNSA. This CDR3 is CASSLGPAGVYEQYF. Here the CDR3 DNA reads TGTGCCAGCAGCTTAGGTCCAGCGGGAGTATACGAGCAGTACTTC.

V and J are TRBV9 and TRBJ1-1; D gene unclear. This CDR3 is 12 amino acids long. Germline assignment: CDR1 SGDLS and CDR2 YYNGEE. V was shortened by 4 bases and J by 7 bases, with 11 bases between the two germline ends. The CDR3 here is CASSSIPGEAFF. The CDR3, as DNA: TGTGCCAGCAGCTCCATCCCGGGTGAAGCTTTCTTT.

This chain uses TRBV24-1 with TRBJ2-6, with 8 bases that match TRBD2. The CDR3 length is 16 residues. CDR1 and CDR2 from the germline V gene are KGHDR and SFDVKD. Trimming at V came to 9 bases and at J to 3 bases, leaving 9 bases not matched to a gene. CDR3 DNA sequence: TGTGCCACCCCACCGGGAGGGTTTAGTGGGGCCAACGTCCTGACTTTC. Amino acid sequence: CATPPGGFSGANVLTF.

V gene TRBV13 combines with J gene TRBJ2-7, with D possibly matching TRBD2 (6 bases). Per the germline V gene, CDR1 is PRHDT and CDR2 is FYEKMQ (reference sequence). V was pared by 1 base and J by 4 bases, with 17 bases between. There are 16 residues in the CDR3. CDR3 in DNA: TGTGCCAGCAGCTTAGTTACCCAGGGAGGTTTATACGAGCAGTACTTC. Protein product: CASSLVTQGGLYEQYF. Looking up the rest from reference TRBV13 and TRBJ2-7 gives the full variable domain: AAGVIQSPRHLIKEKRETATLKCYPIPRHDTVYWYQQGPGQDPQFLISFYEKMQSDKGSIPDRFSAQQFSDYHSELNMSSLELGDSALYFCASSLVTQGGLYEQYFGPGTRLTVT.

The J gene is TRBJ2-7, the V gene TRBV9; 10 bases map to TRBD1. V shed 3 bases and J 6 bases; nucleotides not matched to a gene: 3. Per the germline V gene, CDR1 is SGDLS and CDR2 is YYNGEE. The CDR3 covers 13 residues. The chain's CDR3 is CASSEGQGTEQYF. The CDR3 DNA sequence: TGTGCCAGCAGCGAGGGACAGGGGACCGAGCAGTACTTC.

The V gene is TRBV3-1 (or the pseudogene TRBV3-2), the J gene TRBJ2-2; 10 bases agree with TRBD2. The V and J ends lost 6 bases and 5 bases, in that order; junction bases with no gene match: 15. The CDR3 contains 18 residues. The germline V gene encodes CDR1 LGHDT and CDR2 YNNKEL (reference sequence). The DNA of the CDR3 is TGTGCCAGCAGTCGAGTCGGAGCGGGAGGGCCTCGGACCGGGGAGCTGTTTTTT. This sequence encodes CASSRVGAGGPRTGELFF.

The genes are TRBV3-1 (or the pseudogene TRBV3-2) and TRBJ1-4; the D gene is possibly TRBD1 (5 bases). Trimming cost V 5 bases and J 4 bases, with 11 bases left between them. Germline V gene data show CDR1 as LGHDT and CDR2 as YNNKEL (reference sequence). This CDR3 spans 14 amino acids. For the CDR3, the DNA is TGTGCCAGCAGCTACGGGGGGAATAATGAAAAACTGTTTTTT. Translating gives CASSYGGNNEKLFF.

This chain links TRBV18 with TRBJ1-5; perhaps TRBD1 as D (6 bases). The ends were cut back, 3 bases at V and 6 bases at J, with 15 bases in the middle. Germline CDR1 KGHSH, CDR2 LQKENI. The CDR3 loop spans 15 amino acids. The CDR3 DNA reads TGTGCCAGCTCACCTACTACAGGGCTCGGTCAGCCCCAGCATTTT. Translation gives CASSPTTGLGQPQHF.

V and J are TRBV3-1 (or the pseudogene TRBV3-2) and TRBJ1-2; 7 bases fit TRBD1. Losses at the gene ends were 8 bases for V and 4 bases for J; bases not matched to a gene: 10. This CDR3 region has 14 residues. CDR1 is LGHDT and CDR2 is YNNKEL in the germline V gene (reference sequence). In nucleotides, the CDR3 is TGTGCCAGCCTCGGACGGGACAGCATCTATGGCTACACCTTC. Translation gives CASLGRDSIYGYTF.

V usage is TRBV4-2 and J usage is TRBJ2-1; maybe TRBD2 (6 bases). From germline, CDR1 is LGHNA and CDR2 YNFKEQ. The CDR3 consists of 15 residues. The germline V and J ends were trimmed by 5 bases and 8 bases, with 19 bases remaining between them. DNA for the CDR3: TGTGCCAGCAGCATCCGGGACTCACCCCAGGATGAGCAGTTCTTC. This codes for CASSIRDSPQDEQFF.

This clone was recorded a few times. The chain's CDR3 is CASSGRGGTGELFF. The CDR3 DNA is TGTGCCAGCAGCGGCAGGGGCGGCACCGGGGAGCTGTTTTTT. The gene calls are TRBV11-2 and TRBJ2-2; possible D gene TRBD1, 6 bases. V lost 5 bases and J lost 4, with 11 bases in between. Germline V lookup: CDR1 SGHAT, CDR2 FQNNGV. The CDR3 totals 14 residues.

This clone was observed once. The V and J genes are TRBV29-1 and TRBJ2-3, with D unclear. The CDR3 has 13 amino acids. Trimming removed 0 bases from V and 1 base from J, with 5 bases in between. Germline CDR1 reads SQVTM; CDR2 reads ANQGSEA. CDR3 sequence reads: CSVEEYGTDTQYF. The CDR3 DNA reads TGCAGCGTTGAAGAATATGGCACAGATACGCAGTATTTT.

This clone was observed a single time. The genes are TRBV5-1 and TRBJ2-7, with 15 bases matching TRBD2. V shed 2 bases and J 0 bases; nucleotides not matched to a gene: 3. The CDR3 totals 17 residues. The germline V gene encodes CDR1 SGHRS and CDR2 YFSETQ. DNA for the CDR3: TGCGCCAGCAGCTTTGGACTAGCGGGGGGGGTCTCCTACGAGCAGTACTTC. Protein product: CASSFGLAGGVSYEQYF.

Comments on this clone: Compared with germline, one end of the junction differs, possibly owing to a read error. The V call is TRBV20-1, the J call TRBJ1-2; a weak D match, TRBD1 (6 bases). Looked up from germline, CDR1 is DFQATT and CDR2 is SNEGSKA (reference sequence). CDR3 length: 12 residues. CDR3 DNA sequence: TGCAGTGCTAGTCACTCCCCCCCGCAGGGGTACTTC. This gives the protein CSASHSPPQGYF.

The CDR3 region has the DNA TGTGCTAGTGGTTTACAGGGGGCGAATTCACCCCTCCACTTT. This translates into CASGLQGANSPLHF. V and J are TRBV12-5 and TRBJ1-6; 9 bases match TRBD1. V dropped 3 bases and J dropped 7; count of bases not matched to a gene: 1. CDR1 and CDR2 (germline): LGHNT, FRNRAP. The CDR3 length is 14 residues.

This chain links TRBV6-5 with TRBJ2-7; 11 bases are shared with TRBD2. After removal of 5 bases from V and 7 bases from J, the junction contained 10 bases not matched to a gene. CDR1 MNHEY and CDR2 SVGAGI come from the germline V gene. The CDR3 runs 15 residues. This CDR3 is CASSLLLAGVGEQYF. Here the CDR3 DNA reads TGTGCCAGCAGTCTTTTACTAGCGGGAGTAGGGGAGCAGTACTTC.

This chain joins TRBV7-2 and TRBJ2-7; a possible D gene is TRBD2 (5 bases). The CDR3 consists of 15 residues. Between the trimmed V and J ends, which lost 5 bases and 3 bases, there was a span of 17 bases. Germline V CDR1 and CDR2: SGHTA, FQGNSA. In DNA form, the CDR3 reads TGTGCCAGCAGCCAAACTAGACATGTTAACTACGAGCAGTACTTC. Its protein is CASSQTRHVNYEQYF.

V and J are TRBV5-1 and TRBJ2-2, with D possibly TRBD1 on 6 matching bases. Trimming removed 7 bases from V and 1 base from J, with 8 bases in between. The CDR3 consists of 13 residues. Germline V CDR1 and CDR2: SGHRS, YFSETQ. CDR3 nucleotide sequence: TGCGCCAGCTCGGGACAGAACACCGGGGAGCTGTTTTTT. This encodes CASSGQNTGELFF.

The chain couples TRBV10-2 to TRBJ2-7; 8 bases agree with TRBD2. This CDR3 contains 13 residues. Trimming at V came to 3 bases and at J to 4 bases, leaving 2 bases not matched to a gene. Germline V gives CDR1 WSHSY, CDR2 SAAADI. The CDR3 region has the DNA TGCGCCAGCAGTGAACTAGCGGTATACGAGCAGTACTTC. The encoded protein is CASSELAVYEQYF.

The chain is built from TRBV25-1 and TRBJ1-3; D is possibly TRBD1 (6 bases). The V gene lost 6 bases and the J gene lost 4 bases, with 16 bases spanning the gap. Germline V gene sequence: CDR1 MGHDK, CDR2 SYGVNS. The CDR3 sequence is 15 residues long. The CDR3 coding sequence is TGTGCCAGCAGCGATTCGACAGGCGGGGGAAACACCATATATTTT. Translated, it gives CASSDSTGGGNTIYF.

The chain is built from TRBV30 and TRBJ1-1, with TRBD1 as a possible D gene (5 bases). The CDR3 consists of 13 residues. The ends were cut back, 3 bases at V and 0 bases at J, with 8 bases in the middle. CDR1 is GTSNPN, CDR2 SVGIG, per germline (reference sequence). The DNA of the CDR3 is TGTGCCTGGAGGGCGGGGGTGAACACTGAAGCTTTCTTT. Protein product: CAWRAGVNTEAFF.

As to this clone: The same CDR3 is also encoded by other DNA sequences in this sample. The V call is TRBV29-1, the J call TRBJ2-1, with 9 positions matching TRBD2. The CDR3 consists of 15 residues. Germline assignment: CDR1 SQVTM and CDR2 ANQGSEA. Unmatched junction bases numbered 5, after V lost 4 bases and J lost 1 base. The CDR3 region is CSVGSAGGSYNEQFF. CDR3 coding DNA: TGCAGCGTTGGTTCAGCGGGAGGATCCTACAATGAGCAGTTCTTC.

V usage is TRBV10-1 and J usage is TRBJ2-5, with D perhaps matching TRBD2 (6 bases). Germline CDR1 reads WNHNN; CDR2 reads SYGVQD (reference sequence). V was pared by 3 bases and J by 1 base, with 12 bases between. This CDR3 is built from 15 residues. The CDR3, as DNA: TGCGCCAGCAGTGACCCCGCTAGCGCCCAAGAGACCCAGTACTTC. Its protein is CASSDPASAQETQYF.